These 27 T cell receptor beta chains share one sample of origin, sequenced in a study of cytomegalovirus exposure and HLA in healthy donors. PCR employed 60 Vbeta and 13 Jbeta primers. Method: immunoSEQ multiplex PCR; TCRdb's copy keeps in-frame clones and lacks some. The repertoire holds approximately 120,000 clones, about three quarters seen once, with approximately 2.6% in the top ten. Sequencing was performed on PBMCs. Receptors were obtained from a female donor in good health and CMV-seronegative.

The genes are TRBV19 and TRBJ2-1, with D unclear. V was shortened by 3 bases and J by 10 bases, with 7 bases between the two germline ends. The CDR3 sequence is 11 residues long. Looked up from germline, CDR1 is LNHDA and CDR2 is SQIVND (reference sequence). The CDR3 is CASSIGLEQFF. In DNA form, the CDR3 reads TGTGCCAGTAGTATCGGGTTGGAGCAGTTCTTC. The full variable domain, rest sourced from reference TRBV19 and TRBJ2-1, is DGGITQSPKYLFRKEGQNVTLSCEQNLNHDAMYWYRQDPGQGLRLIYYSQIVNDFQKGDIAEGYSVSREKKESFPLTVTSAQKNPTAFYLCASSIGLEQFFGPGTRLTVL.

V is TRBV15 and J is TRBJ2-2, with a tentative D call TRBD2 (5 bases). V was clipped by 0 bases and J by 1 base, with 9 bases between them. This CDR3 contains 16 residues. Germline CDR1 LNHNV, CDR2 YYDKDF (reference sequence). The CDR3 is CATSRESAGNTGELFF. CDR3 nucleotide sequence: TGTGCCACCAGCAGAGAGTCGGCGGGGAACACCGGGGAGCTGTTTTTT.

The rearrangement uses TRBV19 and TRBJ1-3, with D possibly matching TRBD1 (5 bases). CDR1 is LNHDA and CDR2 is SQIVND in the germline V gene (reference sequence). V was shortened by 5 bases and J by 4 bases, with 18 bases between the two germline ends. The CDR3 is 16 residues long. The CDR3 region has the DNA TGTGCCAGTAGTTTTAGGGGCGTTTCGTCGGGAAACACCATATATTTT. It codes for CASSFRGVSSGNTIYF.

V gene TRBV14 combines with J gene TRBJ1-1, with D perhaps TRBD1 (6 bases). V was trimmed by 1 base and J by 8 bases, leaving 17 bases between them. The germline gives CDR1 SGHDN, CDR2 FVKESK. The CDR3 covers 15 residues. The CDR3 bases are TGTGCCAGCAGCCAAGGTGGAGCCCTAGGGGGAGAAGCTTTCTTT. Translating gives CASSQGGALGGEAFF.

The chain couples TRBV27 to TRBJ2-5; 7 bases fit TRBD1. The CDR3 totals 13 residues. Germline CDR1 MNHEY, CDR2 SMNVEV (reference sequence). Losses at the gene ends were 5 bases for V and 2 bases for J; bases not matched to a gene: 2. For the CDR3, the DNA is TGTGCCAGCAGTGGCAGGGGGCAAGAGACCCAGTACTTC. This sequence encodes CASSGRGQETQYF.

A note on this clone: One junction end does not reproduce the germline sequence, and a read error may be involved. This chain uses TRBV7-9 with TRBJ1-1; D is uncertain. The CDR3 has 12 residues. Per germline, CDR1 SEHNR and CDR2 FQNEAQ (reference sequence). The CDR3 nucleotides are TGTTCCAGCAGCTTAGGATCGGGGGAAGCTTTCTTT. It codes for CSSSLGSGEAFF.

The chain uses TRBV5-1 and TRBJ2-2; 7 bases line up with TRBD1. CDR1 and CDR2 (germline): SGHRS, YFSETQ. The V segment lost 2 bases and the J segment 4 bases; nucleotides outside the gene matches: 8. The CDR3 loop spans 16 amino acids. The CDR3 region is CASSFWQGDPTGELFF. The CDR3 DNA sequence: TGCGCCAGCAGCTTTTGGCAGGGGGATCCCACCGGGGAGCTGTTTTTT.

This clone has a handful of counts. The V and J genes are TRBV5-4 and TRBJ2-7, with TRBD1 matching over 7 bases. CDR3 length: 14 residues. J was trimmed by 6 bases and V by 2 bases; bases with no gene match: 8. Germline values: CDR1 SGHNT, CDR2 YYREEE (reference sequence). CDR3 DNA: TGTGCCAGCAGCTTTATAGGACAGGCTAGCGAGCAGTACTTC. It specifies CASSFIGQASEQYF.

V gene TRBV18 combines with J gene TRBJ1-1; TRBD1 matches 8 bases. V dropped 3 bases and J dropped 2; count of bases not matched to a gene: 8. Germline V lookup: CDR1 KGHSH, CDR2 LQKENI. The CDR3 contains 16 residues. For the CDR3, the DNA is TGTGCCAGCTCACCCCCTGGGACAGGAGGCAACACTGAAGCTTTCTTT. This translates into CASSPPGTGGNTEAFF.

V is TRBV30 and J is TRBJ1-5; 10 bases match TRBD1. V gave up 2 bases and J gave up 4 bases; unmatched junction bases: 2. The CDR3 consists of 14 residues. CDR1 is GTSNPN, CDR2 SVGIG, per germline (reference sequence). The CDR3 reads CAWSTGQGNQPQHF. In DNA, the CDR3 is TGTGCCTGGAGTACGGGACAGGGGAATCAGCCCCAGCATTTT. The full variable domain, rest sourced from reference TRBV30 and TRBJ1-5, is SQTIHQWPATLVQPVGSPLSLECTVEGTSNPNLYWYRQAAGRGLQLLFYSVGIGQISSEVPQNLSASRPQDRQFILSSKKLLLSDSGFYLCAWSTGQGNQPQHFGDGTRLSIL.

The V and J genes are TRBV5-1 and TRBJ1-6, with D unclear. Germline V gives CDR1 SGHRS, CDR2 YFSETQ. V was pared by 0 bases and J by 7 bases, with 11 bases between. This CDR3 is 15 amino acids long. This CDR3 is CASSLDPTSNSPLHF. The CDR3 coding sequence is TGCGCCAGCAGCTTGGACCCTACCTCGAATTCACCCCTCCACTTT.

In this sample, this clone turned up a few times. V is TRBV10-3 and J is TRBJ1-6; 7 bases fit TRBD1. Germline trimming cut 4 bases from V and 6 bases from J; bases unmatched to any gene: 3. CDR1 and CDR2 from the germline V gene are ENHRY and SYGVKD. The CDR3 length is 14 residues. In DNA, the CDR3 is TGTGCCATCAGTGTGGACAGGAGTAATTCACCCCTCCACTTT. Protein: CAISVDRSNSPLHF.

With regard to this clone: Other nucleotide sequences in the sample specify the same CDR3. The rearrangement links TRBV5-6 to TRBJ1-2, with TRBD1 as a possible D gene (5 bases). CDR3 size: 15 residues. Germline V gene sequence: CDR1 SGHDT, CDR2 YYEEEE. V was pared by 4 bases and J by 5 bases, with 18 bases between. The CDR3 loop is CASSPRGRVGYGYTF. CDR3 DNA sequence: TGTGCCAGCAGCCCAAGGGGTAGGGTGGGGTATGGCTACACCTTC.

The chain combines TRBV7-9 with TRBJ1-1; no clear D gene. Germline CDR1 and CDR2: SEHNR and FQNEAQ (reference sequence). V lost 5 bases and J lost 1, with 14 bases in between. This CDR3 is built from 15 residues. The CDR3 loop reads CASSEGRAGNTEAFF. The CDR3 DNA is TGTGCCAGCAGCGAAGGGAGGGCAGGGAACACTGAAGCTTTCTTT. The full variable domain, in which reference TRBV7-9 and TRBJ1-1 provide the parts outside the CDR3, is DTGVSQNPRHKITKRGQNVTFRCDPISEHNRLYWYRQTLGQGPEFLTYFQNEAQLEKSRLLSDRFSAERPKGSFSTLEIQRTEQGDSAMYLCASSEGRAGNTEAFFGQGTRLTVV.

The genes are TRBV7-2 and TRBJ2-5; TRBD2 matches 7 bases. The CDR3 runs 15 residues. Germline V gene data show CDR1 as SGHTA and CDR2 as FQGNSA. With V trimmed by 4 bases and J by 5 bases, 10 bases remained unmatched. CDR3 DNA sequence: TGTGCCAGCAGCTACCTAGCGGACGAAGGGGAGACCCAGTACTTC. Translation: CASSYLADEGETQYF. Complete variable domain (other parts from reference TRBV7-2 and TRBJ2-5): GAGVSQSPSNKVTEKGKDVELRCDPISGHTALYWYRQSLGQGLEFLIYFQGNSAPDKSGLPSDRFSAERTGGSVSTLTIQRTQQEDSAVYLCASSYLADEGETQYFGPGTRLLVL.

The chain recombines TRBV5-8 with TRBJ2-7; D gene uncertain. The CDR3 covers 12 residues. The ends were cut back, 3 bases at V and 4 bases at J, with 8 bases in the middle. Germline V gene sequence: CDR1 SGHTS, CDR2 YDEGEE. In DNA form, the CDR3 reads TGTGCCAGCAGCTATAACAGTTACGAGCAGTACTTC. Protein product: CASSYNSYEQYF.

The rearrangement links TRBV25-1 to TRBJ2-7; no reliable D call. Germline V gene data show CDR1 as MGHDK and CDR2 as SYGVNS. The CDR3 covers 12 residues. V lost 10 bases to trimming and J lost 4 bases, with 14 bases between them. CDR3 sequence: CATTSSDYEQYF. CDR3 nucleotides: TGTGCCACCACCTCATCAGATTACGAGCAGTACTTC.

V usage is TRBV11-2 and J usage is TRBJ2-7, with a weak D call TRBD1 (5 bases). Deletions cut 2 bases from V and 5 bases from J, with 13 bases between. The CDR3 length is 14 residues. Germline V lookup: CDR1 SGHAT, CDR2 FQNNGV. CDR3 nucleotide sequence: TGTGCCAGCAGCTTAAGGCCAGGGTGGAACGAGCAGTACTTC. Translation: CASSLRPGWNEQYF.

The J gene is TRBJ2-1, the V gene TRBV2, with 8 bases identical to TRBD1. Germline trimming cut 8 bases from V and 8 bases from J; bases unmatched to any gene: 14. CDR3 length: 15 residues. Germline V gene sequence: CDR1 SNHLY, CDR2 FYNNEI. DNA of the CDR3: TGTGCCAGCTCACTCAACGGACAGGGCGTTGATGAGCAGTTCTTC. Translated: CASSLNGQGVDEQFF. Drawing the rest from reference TRBV2 and TRBJ2-1, the complete variable domain is EPEVTQTPSHQVTQMGQEVILRCVPISNHLYFYWYRQILGQKVEFLVSFYNNEISEKSEIFDDQFSVERPDGSNFTLKIRSTKLEDSAMYFCASSLNGQGVDEQFFGPGTRLTVL.

J is TRBJ1-5 and V is TRBV6-5; D gene uncertain. The CDR3 is made up of 13 amino acids. CDR1 is MNHEY and CDR2 is SVGAGI in the germline V gene. V gave up 5 bases and J gave up 4 bases, with 9 bases separating them. CDR3 nucleotide sequence: TGTGCCAGCAGTCGAGGTGGGAATCAGCCCCAGCATTTT. Its protein is CASSRGGNQPQHF.

The chain has TRBV15 and TRBJ1-2, with TRBD1 matching over 8 bases. The CDR3 runs 17 residues. Germline V lookup: CDR1 LNHNV, CDR2 YYDKDF (reference sequence). J gave up 2 bases and V 2 bases, and 10 bases lay outside the gene matches. In DNA form, the CDR3 reads TGTGCCACCAGCAGATATAGGGGCAGGGACAGGAACTATGGCTACACCTTC. Translation gives CATSRYRGRDRNYGYTF.

The rearrangement uses TRBV11-2 and TRBJ2-7; TRBD1 agrees at 9 bases. V shed 10 bases and J 3 bases; nucleotides not matched to a gene: 13. Germline V lookup: CDR1 SGHAT, CDR2 FQNNGV. CDR3 length equals 15 residues. The CDR3 bases are TGTGCCACCACCCAAGGGGGGACAGGGTTCTACGAGCAGTACTTC. Translating it yields CATTQGGTGFYEQYF.

V gene TRBV29-1 combines with J gene TRBJ2-7; D may be TRBD1 (7 bases). The CDR3 has 12 amino acids. With 4 bases removed from V and 6 bases from J, the gap between germline ends came to 13 bases. Germline V gene data show CDR1 as SQVTM and CDR2 as ANQGSEA. This chain's CDR3 is CSVGAGGGEQYF. As DNA, the CDR3 is TGCAGCGTTGGGGCAGGGGGAGGCGAGCAGTACTTC.

V and J are TRBV25-1 and TRBJ1-1, with 7 bases lining up with TRBD1. The germline CDR1 and CDR2 sequences are MGHDK and SYGVNS. The trim removed 6 bases at V and 6 bases at J, leaving 7 bases unmatched. The CDR3 is made up of 13 amino acids. CDR3 protein: CASSRGGYAEAFF. CDR3 bases: TGTGCCAGCAGCCGAGGGGGCTACGCTGAAGCTTTCTTT.

The rearrangement joins TRBV30 to TRBJ2-5; D not resolved. V lost 7 bases and J 5 bases, leaving 11 bases between the germline ends. The germline CDR1 and CDR2 sequences are GTSNPN and SVGIG (reference sequence). The CDR3 extends over 11 amino acids. The CDR3 spells CASLLWETQYF. For the CDR3, the DNA is TGTGCCTCGCTATTGTGGGAGACCCAGTACTTC. The full variable domain, completed using reference TRBV30 and TRBJ2-5, is SQTIHQWPATLVQPVGSPLSLECTVEGTSNPNLYWYRQAAGRGLQLLFYSVGIGQISSEVPQNLSASRPQDRQFILSSKKLLLSDSGFYLCASLLWETQYFGPGTRLLVL.

V is TRBV6-1 and J is TRBJ1-5; 9 bases are shared with TRBD1. There are 16 residues in the CDR3. Germline-derived CDR1 and CDR2 are MNHNS and SASEGT. V was clipped by 3 bases and J by 6 bases; unmatched bases: 9. CDR3 nucleotides: TGTGCCAGCAGTGACCCCAAGGGACAGGGCGGTCAGCCCCAGCATTTT. This sequence encodes CASSDPKGQGGQPQHF.

The chain links TRBV7-9 to TRBJ1-5; no definite D call. This CDR3 region has 13 residues. Per germline, CDR1 SEHNR and CDR2 FQNEAQ (reference sequence). Trimming shortened V by 5 bases and J by 2 bases, and 7 bases separated the two germline ends. CDR3 bases: TGTGCCAGCAGCCAGGCCCGCAATCAGCCCCAGCATTTT. This gives the protein CASSQARNQPQHF.